These T cell receptor beta chains were read from a single sample in a study of blood T cell repertoires in COVID-19. TCRdb keeps only in-frame clones here, not all; method: immunoSEQ multiplex PCR. The sample carries roughly 100,000 clones, 70% to 85% recorded once. The material sequenced was peripheral blood. These receptors all stem from a man between 65 and 85 years old with acute or convalescent COVID-19. Each CDR3 is given with its conserved first and last residue. The order of the fields is CDR3 protein, CDR3 DNA, D gene, J gene, clone size, V gene. The D gene is left open where the match is weak. A row's size may be missing; if present it is once, few, many or a size class.

CDR3 protein: CASSRPGHTNTEAFF
CDR3 DNA: TGTGCCAGCAGTCGGCCGGGACATACGAACACTGAAGCTTTCTTT
D gene: NA
J gene: TRBJ1-1
clone size: NA
V gene: TRBV11-2

CDR3 protein: CASSLTRGPSPLHF
CDR3 DNA: TGTGCCAGCAGTTTGACCAGGGGGCCCTCACCCCTCCACTTT
D gene: TRBD1
J gene: TRBJ1-6
clone size: NA
V gene: TRBV28

CDR3 protein: CAIRELAGALDEQFF
CDR3 DNA: TGTGCCATCAGGGAACTAGCGGGAGCCCTTGATGAGCAGTTCTTC
D gene: TRBD2
J gene: TRBJ2-1
clone size: NA
V gene: TRBV10-3

CDR3 protein: CASTLTSGIHNEQFF
CDR3 DNA: TGTGCCAGCACCCTAACTAGCGGGATTCACAATGAGCAGTTCTTC
D gene: TRBD2
J gene: TRBJ2-1
clone size: NA
V gene: TRBV6-5

CDR3 protein: CASSPSLQKNEKLFF
CDR3 DNA: TGTGCCAGCAGCCCAAGTTTGCAGAAAAATGAAAAACTGTTTTTT
D gene: NA
J gene: TRBJ1-4
clone size: NA
V gene: TRBV13

CDR3 protein: CASSIQGVSRELFF
CDR3 DNA: TGTGCCAGCAGTATACAGGGGGTGTCCCGCGAGCTGTTTTTT
D gene: TRBD1
J gene: TRBJ2-2
clone size: NA
V gene: TRBV5-6

CDR3 protein: CASSLNPGGGETQYF
CDR3 DNA: TGTGCCAGCAGCTTAAACCCAGGGGGAGGAGAGACCCAGTACTTC
D gene: NA
J gene: TRBJ2-5
clone size: NA
V gene: TRBV7-3

CDR3 protein: CASSPFGSAKEDTEAFF
CDR3 DNA: TGTGCCAGCTCACCATTTGGGTCGGCTAAGGAGGACACTGAAGCTTTCTTT
D gene: NA
J gene: TRBJ1-1
clone size: NA
V gene: TRBV18

CDR3 protein: CASSSTGTVFYGYTF
CDR3 DNA: TGTGCCAGCAGTAGCACCGGGACAGTGTTCTATGGCTACACCTTC
D gene: TRBD1
J gene: TRBJ1-2
clone size: NA
V gene: TRBV28

CDR3 protein: CSASFLTPTYNEQFF
CDR3 DNA: TGCAGTGCTAGTTTTCTAACCCCGACCTACAATGAGCAGTTCTTC
D gene: NA
J gene: TRBJ2-1
clone size: NA
V gene: TRBV20-1

CDR3 protein: CASSVMGLGREETQYF
CDR3 DNA: TGTGCCAGCAGCGTGATGGGTTTGGGCAGAGAAGAGACCCAGTACTTC
D gene: NA
J gene: TRBJ2-5
clone size: NA
V gene: TRBV9

CDR3 protein: CASSLVQGGLDEQFF
CDR3 DNA: TGTGCCAGCAGCTTGGTTCAAGGGGGATTGGATGAGCAGTTCTTC
D gene: NA
J gene: TRBJ2-1
clone size: NA
V gene: TRBV5-6

CDR3 protein: CAWSRAGQGTASGNTIYF
CDR3 DNA: TGTGCCTGGAGTAGGGCGGGACAGGGGACCGCCTCTGGAAACACCATATATTTT
D gene: TRBD1
J gene: TRBJ1-3
clone size: few
V gene: TRBV30

CDR3 protein: CASSFDKGNTIYF
CDR3 DNA: TGCGCCAGCAGCTTCGACAAAGGAAACACCATATATTTT
D gene: NA
J gene: TRBJ1-3
clone size: NA
V gene: TRBV5-1

CDR3 protein: CASLGLRGTQYF
CDR3 DNA: TGTGCCAGTCTGGGACTCCGGGGGACCCAGTACTTC
D gene: NA
J gene: TRBJ2-5
clone size: NA
V gene: TRBV19

CDR3 protein: CASSPSGTGVQETQYF
CDR3 DNA: TGTGCCAGCAGCCCATCAGGGACAGGGGTACAAGAGACCCAGTACTTC
D gene: TRBD1
J gene: TRBJ2-5
clone size: NA
V gene: TRBV9

CDR3 protein: CATKGAGSRHSSNQPQHF
CDR3 DNA: TGTGCCACCAAAGGTGCTGGGAGCCGCCATTCGAGCAATCAGCCCCAGCATTTT
D gene: NA
J gene: TRBJ1-5
clone size: NA
V gene: TRBV24-1

CDR3 protein: CASSPTGSPGNTIYF
CDR3 DNA: TGTGCCAGCAGCCCTACAGGGAGTCCTGGAAACACCATATATTTT
D gene: NA
J gene: TRBJ1-3
clone size: NA
V gene: TRBV7-6

CDR3 protein: CASSYPTHTYEQYF
CDR3 DNA: TGTGCCAGCAGTTACCCGACACATACCTACGAGCAGTACTTC
D gene: NA
J gene: TRBJ2-7
clone size: NA
V gene: TRBV6-2/TRBV6-3

CDR3 protein: CSASTGLGYEQYF
CDR3 DNA: TGCAGTGCTAGTACGGGACTAGGGTACGAGCAGTACTTC
D gene: TRBD2
J gene: TRBJ2-7
clone size: NA
V gene: TRBV20-1

CDR3 protein: CASSARGVSSNSPLHF
CDR3 DNA: TGTGCCAGCAGCGCTCGGGGGGTCAGCAGCAATTCACCCCTCCACTTT
D gene: NA
J gene: TRBJ1-6
clone size: NA
V gene: TRBV3-1/TRBV3-2

CDR3 protein: CASSRERNTIYF
CDR3 DNA: TGTGCCAGCAGCCGGGAAAGAAACACCATATATTTT
D gene: NA
J gene: TRBJ1-3
clone size: NA
V gene: TRBV6-5

CDR3 protein: CASSGTGYDGYTF
CDR3 DNA: TGTGCCAGCAGCGGGACAGGATATGATGGCTACACCTTC
D gene: TRBD1
J gene: TRBJ1-2
clone size: NA
V gene: TRBV9

CDR3 protein: CASSLLRGLRDTQYF
CDR3 DNA: TGTGCCAGCAGTTTATTGCGGGGTTTGAGAGATACGCAGTATTTT
D gene: NA
J gene: TRBJ2-3
clone size: NA
V gene: TRBV28

CDR3 protein: CASTLTSSTEETQYF
CDR3 DNA: TGTGCCAGCACCCTCACCTCCTCTACCGAAGAGACCCAGTACTTC
D gene: NA
J gene: TRBJ2-5
clone size: NA
V gene: TRBV7-9